This T cell receptor beta chain was sequenced in a study of HIV-infected patients and healthy controls. Study conclusions and caveats: Significantly higher mean Gini indices appeared in HIV-infected repertoires, possibly reflecting oligoclonality. HLA types of the donors remained undetermined. The authors saw processing only sixteen HIV-infected individuals as a major limitation on generality.

Alpha and beta constant-region primers primed reverse transcription of approximately 0.55 ug RNA. Separate chain-specific third strand synthesis with multiplexing indices produced the alpha and beta libraries. TCRdb analysed the 5' RACE reads with MiXCR anew, one entry per CDR3 protein. Of about 10,000 distinct CDR3 sequences in the sample, less than 7% are singletons; the top ten hold approximately 30%. This clonotype occurred a few times. The antigen is unknown. J gave up 6 bases and V 4 bases, and 9 bases lay outside the gene matches. This CDR3 has 16 residues. Per the germline V gene, CDR1 is SGDLS and CDR2 is YYNGEE. Roughly three months, about 14 weeks, into antiretroviral therapy, follow-up blood was collected. All unsorted peripheral T cells were captured because whole blood was used without fractionation.

Sequenced here: blood, sampled during antiretroviral therapy. This clonotype was sampled from an adult with HIV infection. The donor label of this sample is uncertain. This chain links TRBV9 with TRBJ2-2, with 10 bases aligning to TRBD2. The CDR3 DNA reads TGTGCCAGCAGCTCCCGCCTAGCGGGGGTGGCCGGGGAGCTGTTTTTT. Its protein product is CASSSRLAGVAGELFF.